This is a list of T cell receptor beta chains from one sample in a study of T-cell reconstitution after alpha-beta-depleted transplantation in children. TCRdb reprocessed the PCR reads via MiXCR and lists one record per CDR3 protein. The repertoire holds about 290,000 distinct CDR3 sequences, with 10% as singletons. The sample here was PBMCs, taken before TCRalphabeta/CD19-depleted stem cell transplant. The receptors come from a boy in the first two years of life with acute myeloid leukemia, due to receive a stem cell transplant. Both conserved end residues are part of each CDR3. D genes are given only for firm matches. Clone size is given for some rows only: seen once, a few or many times, or a class if the clone is expanded.

>TRBJ2-1|-|13|TRBV29-1|many
TGCAGCGTTGAAGGGGACGTATACAATGAGCAGTTCTTC
CSVEGDVYNEQFF
>TRBJ2-5|TRBD1|14|TRBV29-1|many
TGCAGCGTTGGGCAGGGACAGTTCCAAGAGACCCAGTACTTC
CSVGQGQFQETQYF
>TRBJ2-7|-|14|TRBV7-8|many
TGTGCCAGCAGCGGGACTCGAATCTCCTACGAGCAGTACTTC
CASSGTRISYEQYF
>TRBJ1-5|-|14|TRBV27|many
TGTGCCAGCAGTTTAAGGGGGGGAAATCAGCCCCAGCATTTT
CASSLRGGNQPQHF
>TRBJ1-1|-|13|TRBV29-1|many
TGCAGCGTTTTTATATCAGTGAACGCGAGGGCTTTCTTT
CSVFISVNARAFF
>TRBJ2-1|-|14|TRBV29-1|many
TGCAGCGTTGGGCAGGAGAGCTCCTACAATGAGCAGTTCTTC
CSVGQESSYNEQFF
>TRBJ2-7|TRBD2|16|TRBV20-1|many
TGCAGTGCTAGAGATCAGGAGCGGGGGAGCTCCTACGAGCAGTACTTC
CSARDQERGSSYEQYF
>TRBJ2-3|TRBD2|14|TRBV20-1|-
TGCAGTGCCCGACTAGCGGGGCGCACAGATACGCAGTATTTT
CSARLAGRTDTQYF
>TRBJ1-4|TRBD1|14|TRBV27|many
TGTGCCAGCAGGGCGGGACAGACTAATGAAAAACTGTTTTTT
CASRAGQTNEKLFF
>TRBJ1-1|-|14|TRBV10-3|many
TGTGCCATCAGTGAAAGGACATCCGCCACTGAAGCTTTCTTT
CAISERTSATEAFF
>TRBJ2-7|-|11|TRBV28|many
TGTGCCAGCAGCTCCAAATACGAGCAGTACTTC
CASSSKYEQYF
>TRBJ1-2|-|13|TRBV12-3/TRBV12-4|-
TGTGCCAGCACCATAGCTGGGGGAACTGGCTACACCTTC
CASTIAGGTGYTF
>TRBJ1-1|-|14|TRBV7-2|many
TGTGCCAGCAGCTTAGCACCCGGTAACACTGAAGCTTTCTTT
CASSLAPGNTEAFF
>TRBJ1-2|-|12|TRBV29-1|few
TGCAGCGGTTTGAGCACAAACGATGGCTACACCTTC
CSGLSTNDGYTF
>TRBJ1-1|-|15|TRBV5-1|many
TGCGCCAGCAGCTTCAGAAACCTCAGGAACACTGAAGCTTTCTTT
CASSFRNLRNTEAFF
>TRBJ2-3|TRBD2|15|TRBV20-1|many
TGCAGTGCTAGAGATCCAGCGGGAGCGGCAGATACGCAGTATTTT
CSARDPAGAADTQYF
>TRBJ2-7|-|11|TRBV10-3|many
TGTGCCATCAGTGAGGCCTACGAGCAGTACTTC
CAISEAYEQYF
>TRBJ2-7|-|15|TRBV28|-
TGTGCCAGCAGTTTCCGAGGTGTTAAGGCCTACGAGCAGTACTTC
CASSFRGVKAYEQYF
>TRBJ2-7|-|13|TRBV5-1|many
TGCGCCAGCAGCTTGGATCGGGGAAATCGCGGTTGGTTC
CASSLDRGNRGWF
>TRBJ2-1|TRBD1|15|TRBV5-1|many
TGCGCCAGCAGCCCGGGGACAGGGGGCCACAATGAGCAGTTCTTC
CASSPGTGGHNEQFF
>TRBJ2-1|-|13|TRBV27|few
TGTGCCAGCACCGGGAGCAGGGTAAATGAGCAGTTCTTC
CASTGSRVNEQFF
>TRBJ1-1|TRBD1|15|TRBV12-3/TRBV12-4|many
TGTGCCAGCACCCTCAGGGGGCTCATGAACACTGAAGCTTTCTTT
CASTLRGLMNTEAFF
>TRBJ2-1|TRBD1|14|TRBV7-9|many
TGTGCCAGCAGCCCTGGGACAGGGGCCGATGAGCAGTTCTTC
CASSPGTGADEQFF
>TRBJ2-7|-|13|TRBV4-3|many
TGCGCCAGCAGCCAAGATCGGCCCTACGAGCAGTACTTC
CASSQDRPYEQYF
>TRBJ1-1|TRBD1|14|TRBV12-3/TRBV12-4|few
TGTGCCAGCAGTTGGGACAGGGGTGGCACTGAAGCTTTCTTT
CASSWDRGGTEAFF
>TRBJ2-7|TRBD1|14|TRBV12-3/TRBV12-4|few
TGTGCCAGCAGTCCGGGACAGGGGGAGTACGAGCAGTACTTC
CASSPGQGEYEQYF
>TRBJ1-2|-|13|TRBV9|many
TGTGCCAGCAGCGTAGGGGCAGGGGACGGCTACACCTTC
CASSVGAGDGYTF
>TRBJ2-7|-|15|TRBV7-2|-
TGTGCCAGCAGCTTAGGGCCGCTGTTCTTCTACGAGCAGTACTTC
CASSLGPLFFYEQYF
>TRBJ2-1|TRBD2|13|TRBV24-1|many
TGTGCCACCAGAACTAGCGGGACGAATGAGCAGTTCTTC
CATRTSGTNEQFF
>TRBJ1-1|-|14|TRBV3-1|many
TGTGCCAGCAGCCCCATCCTCCAGGACGGTGAAGCTTTCTTT
CASSPILQDGEAFF
>TRBJ2-3|-|14|TRBV6-5|many
TGTGCCAGCAGTTACTCGACGCAGGGGACTACGCAGTATTTT
CASSYSTQGTTQYF
>TRBJ2-5|-|17|TRBV3-1|few
TGTGCCAGCAGCCTCCCAAATCATGGGCGGGGACAAGAGACCCAGTACTTC
CASSLPNHGRGQETQYF
>TRBJ1-2|-|13|TRBV29-1|few
TGCAGCGTTGAGGGAGGTCTAGAGGAAGGCTACACCTTC
CSVEGGLEEGYTF
>TRBJ2-2|-|12|TRBV4-3|many
TGCGCCAGCAGCCAAGTATCAGGGGAGCTGTTTTTT
CASSQVSGELFF
>TRBJ2-7|-|14|TRBV5-1|-
TGCGCCAGCAGCTTGGGACGTCGGATGGACGAGCAGTACTTC
CASSLGRRMDEQYF
>TRBJ2-7|-|15|TRBV29-1|-
TGCAGCGTTGTTGTGATCGGGGACACCTCCTACGAGCAGTACTTC
CSVVVIGDTSYEQYF
>TRBJ2-7|-|14|TRBV4-3|-
TGCGCCAGCAGCCAAGGTCAGTTCGCCTACGAGCAGTACTTC
CASSQGQFAYEQYF
>TRBJ2-1|TRBD2|20|TRBV4-3|many
TGCGCCAGCAGCCATGACATCGCGGTAGCGGGAGAAAGTAACTACAATGAGCAGTTCTTC
CASSHDIAVAGESNYNEQFF
>TRBJ1-5|-|14|TRBV5-1|many
TGCGCCAGCAGTGTAGGGGGAGGCAATCAGCCCCAGCATTTT
CASSVGGGNQPQHF
>TRBJ2-7|-|13|TRBV28|many
TGTGCCAGCAGTGCAGGGATATCCTACGAGCAGTACTTC
CASSAGISYEQYF
>TRBJ2-5|TRBD1|15|TRBV27|many
TGTGCCAGCAGTTTAGGGACAGGGCTCGTGGAGACCCAGTACTTC
CASSLGTGLVETQYF
>TRBJ2-3|-|16|TRBV20-1|-
TGCTGTGCTAGAGATCCGACGGTACCTAGCACAGATACGCAGTATTTT
CCARDPTVPSTDTQYF
>TRBJ2-3|-|16|TRBV12-3/TRBV12-4|few
TGTGCCAGCAGTTTAGGTTTGGGGGCGCGAACAGATACGCAGTATTTT
CASSLGLGARTDTQYF
>TRBJ2-7|-|13|TRBV4-3|many
TGCGCCAGCAGCCACGGGCAGAGCTACGAGCAGTACTTC
CASSHGQSYEQYF
>TRBJ2-1|-|15|TRBV12-3/TRBV12-4|many
TGTGCCAGCAGTTTTGAGAACCCTGGCTACAATGAGCAGTTCTTC
CASSFENPGYNEQFF
>TRBJ2-7|TRBD2|15|TRBV6-1|-
TGTGCCAGCAGAACCGGACTAGCGCCAACCTACGAGCAGTACTTC
CASRTGLAPTYEQYF
>TRBJ2-7|-|12|TRBV7-7|many
TGTGCTCCTACGGACTGCTCCTACGAGCAGTACTTC
CAPTDCSYEQYF
>TRBJ2-7|-|11|TRBV6-5|many
TGTGCCACCTCACACCGCTACGAGCAGTACTTC
CATSHRYEQYF
>TRBJ1-5|-|16|TRBV12-3/TRBV12-4|-
TGTGCCAGCAGTTTGTGGGGCACCGCTAAAAATCAGCCCCAGCATTTT
CASSLWGTAKNQPQHF
>TRBJ2-7|-|14|TRBV19|many
TGTGCCAGTAGTCCTTGGGACGGAAAAGACGAGCAGTACTTC
CASSPWDGKDEQYF
>TRBJ2-2|-|17|TRBV10-3|many
TGTGCCATCAGTGACCCCGATGGGGGCCTAGACACCGGGGAGCTGTTTTTT
CAISDPDGGLDTGELFF